The 5 T cell receptor beta chains given below trace back to one sample, sequenced in a study of cytomegalovirus exposure and HLA in healthy donors. PCR involved 60 Vbeta and 13 Jbeta primers. TCRdb keeps only in-frame clones here, not all; method: immunoSEQ multiplex PCR. In the table there are around 150,000 clones, 80% of which are singletons. Input material: PBMCs. These receptor sequences come from a man aged 25 to 40 in good health.

The chain recombines TRBV7-8 with TRBJ2-1; D is unclear. CDR1 is SGHVS, CDR2 FQNEAQ, per germline. V lost 5 bases, J lost 1 base, and 6 bases lay in between. This CDR3 region has 13 residues. DNA for the CDR3: TGTGCCAGCAGCCCCCCTTCCTACAATGAGCAGTTCTTC. Its protein is CASSPPSYNEQFF.

The rearrangement uses TRBV7-2 and TRBJ2-1, with 14 bases identical to TRBD2. The trim removed 3 bases at V and 8 bases at J, leaving 3 bases unmatched. The length of the CDR3 is 15 residues. Germline lookup yields CDR1 SGHTA and CDR2 FQGNSA. Here the CDR3 DNA reads TGTGCCAGCAGCTTGGGACTAGCGGGAGTAGATGAGCAGTTCTTC. Translated: CASSLGLAGVDEQFF.

V is TRBV30 and J is TRBJ2-5, with 12 nucleotides matching TRBD1. The CDR3 is 14 residues long. V lost 8 bases, J lost 5 bases, and 9 bases stayed unmatched. Germline CDR1 GTSNPN, CDR2 SVGIG (reference sequence). The DNA for the CDR3 is TGTGCCGGGGACAGGGGGCATGGCGGGGAGACCCAGTACTTC. This gives the protein CAGDRGHGGETQYF. The whole variable domain, remainder taken from reference TRBV30 and TRBJ2-5, is SQTIHQWPATLVQPVGSPLSLECTVEGTSNPNLYWYRQAAGRGLQLLFYSVGIGQISSEVPQNLSASRPQDRQFILSSKKLLLSDSGFYLCAGDRGHGGETQYFGPGTRLLVL.

This clone has just a few counts. The V call is TRBV4-1, the J call TRBJ2-2, with D possibly being TRBD2 (6 bases). Trimming removed 2 bases at V and 7 bases at J, with 14 bases between. From germline, CDR1 is MGHRA and CDR2 YSYEKL. This CDR3 is built from 15 residues. CDR3 nucleotide sequence: TGCGCCAGCAGCCAAAATGTGGGAGGAGGCGGGGAGCTGTTTTTT. It encodes CASSQNVGGGGELFF.

The chain combines TRBV7-9 with TRBJ2-5; 11 bases align to TRBD2. CDR1 is SEHNR, CDR2 FQNEAQ, per germline (reference sequence). Trimming cost V 5 bases and J 1 base; bases outside gene matches: 3. The CDR3 is 15 amino acids. The CDR3 DNA reads TGTGCCAGCAGCATCGGGACTAGCGGCCAAGAGACCCAGTACTTC. It encodes CASSIGTSGQETQYF.